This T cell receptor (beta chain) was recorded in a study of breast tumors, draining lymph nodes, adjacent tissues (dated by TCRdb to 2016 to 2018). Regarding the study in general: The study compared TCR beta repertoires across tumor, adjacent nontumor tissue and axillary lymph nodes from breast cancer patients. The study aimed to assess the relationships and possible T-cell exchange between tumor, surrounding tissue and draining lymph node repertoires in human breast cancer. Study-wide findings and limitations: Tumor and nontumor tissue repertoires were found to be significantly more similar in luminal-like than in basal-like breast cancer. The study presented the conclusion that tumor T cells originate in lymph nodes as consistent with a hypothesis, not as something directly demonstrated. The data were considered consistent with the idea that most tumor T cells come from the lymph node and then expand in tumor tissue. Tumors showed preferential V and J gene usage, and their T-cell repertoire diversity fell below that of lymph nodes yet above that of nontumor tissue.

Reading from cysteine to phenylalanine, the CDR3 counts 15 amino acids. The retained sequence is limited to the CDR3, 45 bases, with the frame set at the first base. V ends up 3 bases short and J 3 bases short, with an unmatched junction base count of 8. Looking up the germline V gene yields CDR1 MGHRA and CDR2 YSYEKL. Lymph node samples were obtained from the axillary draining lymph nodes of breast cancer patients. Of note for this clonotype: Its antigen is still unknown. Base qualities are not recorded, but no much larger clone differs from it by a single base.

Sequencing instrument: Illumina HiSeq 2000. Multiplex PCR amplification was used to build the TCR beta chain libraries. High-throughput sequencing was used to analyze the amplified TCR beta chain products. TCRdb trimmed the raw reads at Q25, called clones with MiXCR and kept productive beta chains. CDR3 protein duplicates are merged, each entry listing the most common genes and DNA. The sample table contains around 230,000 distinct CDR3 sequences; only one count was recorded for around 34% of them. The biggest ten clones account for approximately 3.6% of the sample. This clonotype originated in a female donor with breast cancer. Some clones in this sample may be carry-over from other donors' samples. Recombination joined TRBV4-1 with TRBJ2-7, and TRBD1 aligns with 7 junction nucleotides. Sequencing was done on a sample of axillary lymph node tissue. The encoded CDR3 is CASSHGTAPLYEQYF. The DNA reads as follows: TGCGCCAGCAGCCACGGGACAGCGCCTCTCTACGAGCAGTACTTC.